The 9 T cell receptor beta chains below all came from one sample that was sequenced in a study of blood T cell repertoires in COVID-19. Clones were read by immunoSEQ multiplex PCR, and TCRdb kept only the in-frame ones, dropping some. The sample records tens of thousands of clones, 90% being singletons. The specimen was peripheral blood. The source is a human donor in a cohort sampled during active COVID-19.

V gene TRBV4-3 combines with J gene TRBJ1-1; no clear D. CDR3 size: 16 residues. V lost 0 bases, J lost 2 bases, and 13 bases lay in between. CDR1 is LGHNA and CDR2 is YSLEER in the germline V gene. The CDR3 protein is CASSQDRSAANTEAFF. The CDR3 region has the DNA TGCGCCAGCAGCCAAGATCGAAGTGCGGCAAACACTGAAGCTTTCTTT.

The rearrangement uses TRBV19 and TRBJ2-5, with 8 bases identical to TRBD1. J gave up 2 bases and V 5 bases, and 7 bases lay outside the gene matches. This CDR3 contains 15 residues. Germline CDR1 is LNHDA and CDR2 is SQIVND (reference sequence). CDR3 coding DNA: TGTGCCAGTAGTCTAGGACAGGGTCTTCAAGAGACCCAGTACTTC. It encodes CASSLGQGLQETQYF.

This clone was detected once. The genes are TRBV7-3 and TRBJ2-3; 7 nucleotides agree with TRBD2. This CDR3 is 14 amino acids long. CDR1 is SGHTA and CDR2 is FQGTGA in the germline V gene. Germline trimming cut 8 bases from V and 5 bases from J; bases unmatched to any gene: 10. CDR3 DNA sequence: TGTGCCAGCGCTCCCGCGGGAGCGGGAGATACGCAGTATTTT. This gives the protein CASAPAGAGDTQYF.

The chain has TRBV7-2 and TRBJ2-1; possible D gene TRBD2, 6 bases. Between the trimmed V and J ends, which lost 3 bases and 3 bases, there was a span of 6 bases. This CDR3 spans 13 amino acids. Germline CDR1 SGHTA, CDR2 FQGNSA. Here the CDR3 DNA reads TGTGCCAGCAGCTTTAGCGGCTACAATGAGCAGTTCTTC. This translates into CASSFSGYNEQFF.

The chain combines TRBV28 with TRBJ2-2; no definite D call. With 7 bases removed from V and 7 bases from J, the gap between germline ends came to 7 bases. The CDR3 consists of 11 residues. CDR1 is MDHEN, CDR2 SYDVKM, per germline. CDR3 bases: TGTGCCAGCAATTCCGGCGGGGAGCTGTTTTTT. Protein product: CASNSGGELFF.

This chain joins TRBV7-8 and TRBJ2-1; 9 nucleotides match TRBD1. The V and J ends lost 5 bases and 3 bases, in that order; junction bases with no gene match: 17. Per germline, CDR1 SGHVS and CDR2 FQNEAQ. The CDR3 is 19 residues long. CDR3 nucleotides: TGTGCCAGCAGCGCTACAGGGGGCGAGCTCCCGACTCTCTACAATGAGCAGTTCTTC. It is translated as CASSATGGELPTLYNEQFF.

The chain combines TRBV27 with TRBJ2-1, with TRBD1 matching over 7 bases. From germline, CDR1 is MNHEY and CDR2 SMNVEV (reference sequence). Trimming at V came to 5 bases and at J to 6 bases, leaving 10 bases not matched to a gene. The CDR3 runs to 15 residues. The CDR3 bases are TGTGCCAGCAGTCCTCCCGGGACAGCAGCCAATGAGCAGTTCTTC. Its protein product is CASSPPGTAANEQFF.

With respect to this clone: A junction boundary mismatches the germline segment, possibly from a read error. The rearrangement uses TRBV9 and TRBJ1-5; a weak D match, TRBD1 (5 bases). Germline loops: CDR1 SGDLS, CDR2 YYNGEE. The CDR3 runs to 15 residues. As DNA, the CDR3 is TGTGCCAGCAGCCCGCCCGGGGGTAGCGATCAGCCCCAGCATTTT. It encodes CASSPPGGSDQPQHF.

The chain combines TRBV9 with TRBJ2-3; 7 bases agree with TRBD2. This CDR3 region has 17 residues. V lost 0 bases to trimming and J lost 4 bases; unmatched junction nucleotides: 11. Germline CDR1 and CDR2: SGDLS and YYNGEE. DNA for the CDR3: TGTGCCAGCAGCGTAGTCCCTAGCGGACGAGGGGCAGATACGCAGTATTTT. This gives the protein CASSVVPSGRGADTQYF.